Below, 25 T cell receptor beta chains from the same sample are listed, as sequenced in a study of blood T cells in healthy people across ages. Alongside a J-beta primer mix, a sample-barcoded 5' primer served in a second PCR lasting about 7 to 12 cycles. TCRdb reprocessed the 5' RACE reads with MiXCR, giving one entry per CDR3 protein. Of about 1.7 million distinct CDR3 sequences in the sample, under 30% were seen once. Specimen: blood. The receptors come from a woman in her twenties or thirties in good health.

This clonotype occurred a few times. The chain joins TRBV20-1 to TRBJ1-5; D is perhaps TRBD1 (6 bases). Germline V CDR1 and CDR2: DFQATT, SNEGSKA (reference sequence). This CDR3 region has 14 residues. Trimming stripped 2 bases from V and 4 bases from J, with 12 bases between. CDR3: CSARYAGVNQPQHF. CDR3 nucleotides: TGCAGTGCTAGATATGCAGGGGTAAATCAGCCCCAGCATTTT.

This clonotype was counted a few times. The chain combines TRBV7-2 with TRBJ2-7, with D unclear. This CDR3 has 14 residues. V was pared by 1 base and J by 6 bases, with 13 bases between. Germline CDR1 SGHTA, CDR2 FQGNSA. CDR3 loop: CASSLVLVGAEQYF. In nucleotides, the CDR3 is TGTGCCAGCAGCTTAGTTCTGGTCGGCGCCGAGCAGTACTTC.

J is TRBJ1-3 and V is TRBV7-2; possible D gene TRBD1, 6 bases. The germline gives CDR1 SGHTA, CDR2 FQGNSA. This CDR3 region has 13 residues. Trimming stripped 5 bases from V and 2 bases from J, with 7 bases between. The CDR3 DNA follows: TGTGCCAGCAGCCAGGGGCCTGGAAACACCATATATTTT. Its translation is CASSQGPGNTIYF.

This chain links TRBV3-1 with TRBJ2-2; tentative D call: TRBD2 (6 bases). CDR1 and CDR2 (germline): LGHDT, YNNKEL (reference sequence). Trimming took 4 bases from V and 2 from J, leaving 14 bases between them. CDR3 length: 16 residues. CDR3 coding DNA: TGTGCCAGCAGCCCCCCTACGGGAGTCAACACCGGGGAGCTGTTTTTT. Amino acid sequence: CASSPPTGVNTGELFF.

The chain recombines TRBV3-1 with TRBJ2-7, with D perhaps matching TRBD1 (6 bases). This CDR3 has 12 residues. V shed 1 base and J shed 12 bases, with 13 bases lying between them. Germline lookup yields CDR1 LGHDT and CDR2 YNNKEL (reference sequence). The CDR3 loop is CASSQVNQGWYF. The CDR3 DNA reads as TGTGCCAGCAGCCAAGTAAATCAGGGGTGGTACTTC.

In this sample, this clonotype turned up many times. The genes are TRBV5-1 and TRBJ1-2; D remains ambiguous. CDR1 and CDR2 from the germline V gene are SGHRS and YFSETQ. Between the trimmed V and J ends, which lost 0 bases and 7 bases, there was a span of 10 bases. This CDR3 has 13 residues. The CDR3 loop is CASSLGGEGGYTF. CDR3 in DNA: TGCGCCAGCAGCTTGGGCGGGGAAGGTGGCTACACCTTC.

This clonotype was counted between two and nine times. An end of the junction does not agree with germline; a read error may underlie this. CDR3 residues: CSARGGSGANVRTF. In nucleotides, the CDR3 is TGCAGTGCTAGGGGGGGATCTGGGGCCAACGTCCGGACTTTC. The rearrangement uses TRBV20-1 and TRBJ2-6, with D possibly matching TRBD2 (6 bases). The CDR3 runs to 14 residues. Germline-derived CDR1 and CDR2 are DFQATT and SNEGSKA (reference sequence).

This clonotype was counted between two and nine times. This rearrangement joins TRBV12-3 or TRBV12-4 to TRBJ1-2, with 7 bases aligning to TRBD1. CDR3 length equals 14 residues. V lost 6 bases to trimming and J lost 4 bases; unmatched junction nucleotides: 8. CDR3 sequence: CASRPGTAIYGYTF. The CDR3 DNA sequence: TGTGCCAGCAGACCCGGGACAGCAATCTATGGCTACACCTTC.

The chain links TRBV3-1 to TRBJ1-1; TRBD1 might be the D (5 bases). Trimming removed 1 base from V and 6 bases from J, with 12 bases in between. Germline V gene lookup returns CDR1 LGHDT and CDR2 YNNKEL (reference sequence). The CDR3 sequence is 14 residues long. Here the CDR3 DNA reads TGTGCCAGCAGCCAAGCAGCAGGGACCTCTGAAGCTTTCTTT. Amino acids: CASSQAAGTSEAFF. The whole variable domain, filled in from reference TRBV3-1 and TRBJ1-1, reads DTAVSQTPKYLVTQMGNDKSIKCEQNLGHDTMYWYKQDSKKFLKIMFSYNNKELIINETVPNRFSPKSPDKAHLNLHINSLELGDSAVYFCASSQAAGTSEAFFGQGTRLTVV.

The gene calls are TRBV4-2 and TRBJ1-5; 11 bases are a match to TRBD1. J was trimmed by 4 bases and V by 0 bases; bases with no gene match: 8. The CDR3 spans 18 residues. Germline V gives CDR1 LGHNA, CDR2 YNFKEQ. CDR3 protein: CASSQDGQGAYPNQPQHF. The CDR3 DNA sequence: TGTGCCAGCAGCCAAGATGGACAGGGGGCTTATCCTAATCAGCCCCAGCATTTT.

About this clonotype: A read error may produce the germline difference seen at one junction end. This rearrangement joins TRBV27 to TRBJ1-2; tentative D call: TRBD1 (6 bases). CDR3 length: 13 amino acids. Germline V CDR1 and CDR2: MNHEY, SMNVEV (reference sequence). DNA of the CDR3: TGTACCAGCAGTTTACAGGGAGCGGGAGGCTACACCTTC. The encoded protein is CTSSLQGAGGYTF.

This clonotype has more than one count but fewer than ten. The V and J genes are TRBV7-9 and TRBJ2-3; 10 bases align to TRBD2. V shed 5 bases and J 5 bases; nucleotides not matched to a gene: 7. The CDR3 is 15 residues long. The germline V gene encodes CDR1 SEHNR and CDR2 FQNEAQ (reference sequence). The CDR3 loop reads CASSPGLAVIDTQYF. DNA of the CDR3: TGTGCCAGCAGCCCAGGACTAGCGGTAATAGATACGCAGTATTTT.

There are many counts of this clonotype. This rearrangement joins TRBV20-1 to TRBJ2-1; no definite D call. Trimming shortened V by 3 bases and J by 6 bases, and 6 bases separated the two germline ends. Germline loops: CDR1 DFQATT, CDR2 SNEGSKA (reference sequence). This CDR3 has 11 residues. CDR3 in DNA: TGCAGTGCTAGTAAGGGCAATGAGCAGTTCTTC. Encoded protein: CSASKGNEQFF.

Written as DNA, the CDR3 is TGCAGTGCCATACCGGGAGTAAGCTCCTACAATGAGCAGTTCTTC. Protein product: CSAIPGVSSYNEQFF. The rearrangement uses TRBV20-1 and TRBJ2-1; TRBD2 is a possible D gene (6 bases). V lost 6 bases and J 0 bases, leaving 15 bases between the germline ends. This CDR3 spans 15 amino acids. Germline CDR1 and CDR2: DFQATT and SNEGSKA (reference sequence).

This clonotype was observed a handful of times. The rearrangement links TRBV2 to TRBJ2-3; the D gene could be TRBD1 or TRBD2 (5 bases each). V shed 4 bases and J shed 0 bases, with 14 bases lying between them. This CDR3 contains 16 residues. CDR1 is SNHLY and CDR2 is FYNNEI in the germline V gene. CDR3 protein: CASSVPGTGSTDTQYF. CDR3 nucleotide sequence: TGTGCCAGCAGTGTCCCAGGGACCGGTAGCACAGATACGCAGTATTTT.

A remark on this clonotype: This could be a read error, since a much larger clone is one nucleotide away. J is TRBJ2-3 and V is TRBV7-6, with 8 bases fitting TRBD1. CDR1 is SGHVS and CDR2 is FNYEAQ in the germline V gene. CDR3 length equals 15 residues. CDR3 region: CASSLQGARTDKQYF. The CDR3 DNA sequence: TGTGCCAGCAGCTTGCAGGGGGCGCGTACAGATAAGCAGTATTTT.

This clonotype was seen a few times. This chain connects TRBV6-5 to TRBJ1-1, with 8 bases identical to TRBD1. The CDR3 spans 13 residues. CDR1 is MNHEY, CDR2 SVGAGI, per germline. V shed 6 bases, J shed 5 bases, and the junction held 5 bases outside the gene matches. The CDR3: CASSGNRGTEAFF. DNA for the CDR3: TGTGCCAGCAGCGGTAACAGGGGGACTGAAGCTTTCTTT.

This clonotype was recorded many times. The chain is built from TRBV6-5 and TRBJ1-2; no clear D gene. Germline V lookup: CDR1 MNHEY, CDR2 SVGAGI. V dropped 4 bases and J dropped 4 bases, with 10 bases sitting between them. CDR3 length equals 13 residues. In DNA form, the CDR3 reads TGTGCCAGCAGTTCCGTAAAGGGCTATGGCTACACCTTC. Translated, it gives CASSSVKGYGYTF.

This clonotype was counted only a few times. V gene TRBV9 combines with J gene TRBJ2-7; 7 positions agree with TRBD1. With V trimmed by 3 bases and J by 4 bases, 4 bases remained unmatched. The CDR3 is made up of 13 amino acids. Germline CDR1 SGDLS, CDR2 YYNGEE. The CDR3 spells CASSEETGYEQYF. The DNA for the CDR3 is TGTGCCAGCAGCGAGGAGACAGGGTACGAGCAGTACTTC.

This sequence joins TRBV15 and TRBJ1-2; 12 nucleotides line up with TRBD1. Germline V lookup: CDR1 LNHNV, CDR2 YYDKDF (reference sequence). The V gene end was trimmed by 1 base and the J gene end by 8 bases; junction bases not matched to a gene: 8. The CDR3 has 16 amino acids. The CDR3 nucleotides read TGTGCCACCAGCAGAGGTCCGGGACAGGGGGCAAAAGGCTACACCTTC. Protein sequence: CATSRGPGQGAKGYTF.

This clonotype has a handful of counts. V and J are TRBV6-2 or TRBV6-3 and TRBJ2-1; TRBD2 matches 7 bases. This CDR3 contains 14 residues. The J segment lost 9 bases and the V segment lost 4 bases, leaving 9 bases of the junction unmatched. CDR1 and CDR2 from the germline V gene are MNHEY and SVGEGT. CDR3 loop: CASSSGGSKFEQFF. The CDR3 DNA is TGTGCCAGCAGTTCGGGCGGGAGTAAATTTGAGCAGTTCTTC.

This clonotype has only a few counts. The gene calls are TRBV12-3 or TRBV12-4 and TRBJ2-3, with no clear D. This CDR3 has 13 amino acids. V shed 5 bases and J shed 4 bases, with 10 bases lying between them. CDR3 DNA sequence: TGTGCCAGCAGTAGTCGGCGCCCAGATACGCAGTATTTT. Residues: CASSSRRPDTQYF.

This clonotype was seen a few times. This chain connects TRBV6-2 or TRBV6-3 to TRBJ1-5, with D perhaps matching TRBD1 (5 bases). The CDR3 runs to 13 residues. Trimming took off 5 bases at V and 5 bases at J, with 10 bases between the two ends. CDR1 MNHEY and CDR2 SVGEGT come from the germline V gene. This CDR3 reads CASSSRDYQPQHF. For the CDR3, the DNA is TGTGCCAGCAGTAGCAGGGACTATCAGCCCCAGCATTTT.

To note about this clonotype: A read error is possible here, since a much larger clone lies one base away. The chain is built from TRBV6-6 and TRBJ2-1; 7 bases line up with TRBD1. This CDR3 has 15 amino acids. Germline V gene sequence: CDR1 MNHNY, CDR2 SVGAGI (reference sequence). The junction had 9 bases not matched to a gene; V was cut back by 4 bases and J by 6 bases. The CDR3 here is CASSFATRTGNEQFF. The CDR3, as DNA: TGTGCCAGCAGTTTCGCCACCCGGACAGGCAATGAGCAGTTCTTC.

This clonotype was seen a few times. As DNA, the CDR3 is TGTGCCAGCAGTTTATCGCAGGGGGCGCCCTACGAGCAGTACTTC. Its translation: CASSLSQGAPYEQYF. The chain links TRBV27 to TRBJ2-7, with 8 nucleotides matching TRBD1. The germline V gene has CDR1 MNHEY and CDR2 SMNVEV (reference sequence). The CDR3 has 15 amino acids. V dropped 0 bases and J dropped 2; count of bases not matched to a gene: 3.